Detailed here is one T cell receptor beta chain. The specificity of this receptor is unknown. No base quality values were provided; no much bigger clone lies one nucleotide off. Preparation of the library involved the immunoSEQ multiplex PCR assay. For most patients, genomic DNA was isolated with the Qiagen DNeasy Blood and Tissue Kit and sent frozen to Adaptive Biotechnologies for TCR sequencing. For most patients, high-throughput TCR-beta CDR3 sequencing of genomic DNA was performed by Adaptive Biotechnologies. Processing in the source paper ran as follows. Adaptive's ImmunoSEQ software supplied the TCR sequencing data for around 19 patients, while MiXCR and VDJtools were used to process a few other patients. To correct CD4 versus CD8 sorting errors, any sequence found in both subsets at a frequency ratio below 5:1 was removed. CDR3 nucleotide sequences shared between donor and recipient were removed because their origin could not be assigned. Alloreactive clones required at least 2-fold expansion over unstimulated cells and minimum CFSE-low frequency of 0.002% (template counts) or 0.001% (read counts). Mappable clones were those detected in sequenced pre-transplant spleen, lymph node, or MLR CFSE-low populations of the donor or recipient. The cumulative frequency of alloreactive clones was calculated as a percentage of all sequences, weighted by copy number. The clones in this table, taken by TCRdb from immuneACCESS, are in-frame only. Not every clone is retained; where verified, under half of the shortfall comes from an unresolved V gene, and the cause of the rest is unknown. V and J calls and clone size are copied from that table; D and trimming were computed from the DNA. The table for this sample lists around 89,000 clones; roughly 90% of them were counted only once. Jointly, the top ten make up roughly 0.36% of the sample.

This entry is derived from a study of graft-versus-host responses after intestinal transplantation listed by TCRdb under 2021. About the full investigation: The transplants that recipients received were multivisceral, liver-intestinal, or isolated intestinal. Graft-versus-host and host-versus-graft alloreactive T cell clones were tracked in the graft, circulation and bone marrow after intestinal transplantation using bulk TCR-beta CDR3 sequencing. To identify alloreactive clones, pre-transplant mixed lymphocyte reaction products were sequenced and then compared with unstimulated pre-transplant donor and recipient T cells. Anti-thymocyte globulin induction was given to all recipients, followed by maintenance tacrolimus and steroids for approximately 3 years. A peak of at least 4% donor T cells among recipient peripheral blood mononuclear cells was the definition used for donor T cell macrochimerism. Instead of going to the commercial service, samples from a few later patients were sequenced in-house on an Illumina MiSeq and processed with MiXCR. Of the 20 to 25 intestinal transplant recipients enrolled in the cohort, one of whom was a retransplant, a few patients without pretransplant specimens were excluded.

The sample's time point label, in plain terms: cells obtained before transplantation from donor or recipient. CD3+CD4+ and CD3+CD8+ populations were FACS-sorted from unstimulated pre-transplant donor and recipient cells taken from spleen or lymph nodes. The CDR3 covers 13 residues, taking in both the cysteine and the phenylalanine. Left in the record is the CDR3 DNA by itself, 39 bases read in frame from the first base. The germline V gene (reference sequence) provides CDR1 LNHDA and CDR2 SQIVND. The germline ends are 7 bases apart after V is trimmed by 1 base and J by 3 bases. General conclusions and limits of the study: The relatively low number and heterogeneity of intestinal transplant patients limited the conclusions. GvH clones turned up in recipient bone marrow, with some appearing earlier in ileal mucosa or blood, a pattern consistent with an intestinal mucosal origin. Patients with donor T cell macrochimerism had high GvH to HvG T cell clonal ratios in their allografts. Early after transplant, peak levels of circulating GvH clones were found to be associated with declines in HvG clones.

This receptor was obtained from a human donor who was the organ donor for an intestinal transplant. The chain links TRBV19 with TRBJ2-7, with a weak D call of TRBD2 (5 bases match). The source material was unstimulated CD8+ T cells sorted from spleen or lymph node cells, sampled before transplant. The sequence in DNA is TGTGCCAGTAGTATAGCCGGGGACTACGAGCAGTACTTC. The resulting protein is CASSIAGDYEQYF.